This T cell receptor (beta chain) comes out of a study of PD-1 blockade in classical Hodgkin lymphoma. Background on the study: Patients had nivolumab dosed at 3 mg/kg, delivered intravenously every 2 weeks.

Produced via immunoSEQ multiplex PCR; TCRdb's table is partial and in-frame only. This sample has around 18,000 clones, with roughly 65% found just once. Points from the study as a whole: Baseline diversity was lower in partial responders and progressors than complete responders.

To note about this clone: Antigen unknown.

Specified time point: cycle 4 day 1 (C4D1), after 5 to 7 weeks of nivolumab. Each patient experienced a relapse that followed autologous stem cell transplantation, and brentuximab vedotin exposure varied. From thawed PBMCs, CD4+ T cells were purified using magnetic negative selection. The V end lost 3 bases, the J end lost 5 bases, and 17 bases lay between the germline ends. The CDR3 consists of 16 residues. Germline assignment: CDR1 LNHDA and CDR2 SQIVND (reference sequence). The genes are TRBV19 and TRBJ1-5; D is perhaps TRBD1 (6 bases). The sequence was collected from a human donor with classical Hodgkin lymphoma. Sequenced material: CD4+ T cells from blood, taken before the fourth cycle of nivolumab. Written as DNA, the CDR3 is TGTGCCAGTAGTATCGAATTGGACAGCCCTTATCAGCCCCAGCATTTT. Translating it yields CASSIELDSPYQPQHF.